What follows describes a single T cell receptor (beta chain). Cyclophosphamide on days +3 and +4 followed busulfan-fludarabine conditioning and a marrow graft. The ends were cut back, 3 bases at V and 0 bases at J, with 2 bases in the middle. Germline-derived CDR1 and CDR2 are SGHAT and FQNNGV. This CDR3 has 12 amino acids. Here immunoSEQ multiplex PCR was the method, and the copy in TCRdb shows in-frame clones only, minus some. The sample yields around 40,000 clones, about nine tenths seen once. The entry originates in a study of T cells after posttransplantation cyclophosphamide. This clonotype was sampled from a male patient in his sixties or seventies who received an allogeneic stem cell transplant from a related donor and was CMV-positive. These T cells may partly come from the graft donor. Here the sequenced sample was PBMCs, taken 55 to 70 days after allogeneic stem cell transplant with posttransplant cyclophosphamide. This chain uses TRBV11-2 with TRBJ1-1, with D unclear. The CDR3 sequence: CASSFMNTEAFF. The DNA of the CDR3 is TGTGCCAGCAGCTTCATGAACACTGAAGCTTTCTTT.